These 27 T cell receptor beta chains share one sample of origin, sequenced in a study of cytomegalovirus exposure and HLA in healthy donors. Primers for the PCR totalled 60 Vbeta and 13 Jbeta. Assay used: immunoSEQ multiplex PCR; TCRdb lists only in-frame clones, some missing. The table shows tens of thousands of clones, with about 85% occurring only once. Specimen: PBMCs. The receptors originated from a female donor in good health and CMV-seronegative.

This chain connects TRBV18 to TRBJ2-2; a weak D match, TRBD2 (6 bases). V was pared by 4 bases and J by 3 bases, with 9 bases between. The CDR3 has 14 residues. Germline V CDR1 and CDR2: KGHSH, LQKENI. The CDR3 reads CASSRDLDTGELFF. In DNA form, the CDR3 reads TGTGCCAGCTCACGGGACTTAGACACCGGGGAGCTGTTTTTT.

V and J are TRBV7-2 and TRBJ1-4; 7 bases agree with TRBD1. The CDR3 has 13 amino acids. Germline V gives CDR1 SGHTA, CDR2 FQGNSA. The trim removed 2 bases at V and 10 bases at J, leaving 4 bases unmatched. The CDR3 is CASSLSAGGKLFF. DNA of the CDR3: TGTGCCAGCAGCTTATCGGCAGGGGGAAAACTGTTTTTT.

CDR3 sequence: CASSLGALIYEQYF. For the CDR3, the DNA is TGTGCCAGCAGCTTAGGCGCACTAATCTACGAGCAGTACTTC. This chain joins TRBV7-2 and TRBJ2-7; D gene uncertain. The CDR3 is 14 amino acids. Per the germline V gene, CDR1 is SGHTA and CDR2 is FQGNSA. Deletions cut 1 base from V and 3 bases from J, with 10 bases between.

CDR3: CASRQGPQNQPQHF. CDR3 coding DNA: TGTGCCAGTCGACAGGGACCTCAGAATCAGCCCCAGCATTTT. The chain employs TRBV19 and TRBJ1-5; 7 bases agree with TRBD1. The V gene end was trimmed by 8 bases and the J gene end by 4 bases; junction bases not matched to a gene: 8. Germline V gene data show CDR1 as LNHDA and CDR2 as SQIVND (reference sequence). CDR3 length: 14 residues.

The chain is built from TRBV7-9 and TRBJ2-5; weak D call: TRBD2 (7 bases). This CDR3 has 13 residues. The V gene's germline CDR1 is SEHNR and CDR2 FQNEAQ (reference sequence). V lost 3 bases to trimming and J lost 5 bases, with 10 bases between them. CDR3 amino acids: CASSFGGAETQYF. DNA of the CDR3: TGTGCCAGCAGCTTTGGGGGGGCGGAGACCCAGTACTTC.

The chain employs TRBV4-1 and TRBJ2-5; TRBD2 agrees at 13 bases. The CDR3 length is 19 residues. Germline CDR1 reads MGHRA; CDR2 reads YSYEKL. The J segment lost 0 bases and the V segment lost 4 bases, leaving 11 bases of the junction unmatched. This CDR3 is CASSLPDGTSGEYQETQYF. The CDR3 coding sequence is TGCGCCAGCAGCCTGCCTGACGGGACTAGCGGGGAGTACCAAGAGACCCAGTACTTC.

This chain joins TRBV30 and TRBJ1-1; D gene unclear. CDR3 length: 11 residues. CDR1 is GTSNPN, CDR2 SVGIG, per germline (reference sequence). The V and J ends lost 4 bases and 4 bases respectively, with 7 bases between them. As DNA, the CDR3 is TGTGCCTGGAAGCGGTTCACTGAAGCTTTCTTT. Translated, it gives CAWKRFTEAFF.

This chain joins TRBV2 and TRBJ2-1; D may be TRBD1 (5 bases). The V end lost 4 bases, the J end lost 4 bases, and 14 bases lay between the germline ends. CDR3 size: 15 residues. Germline V lookup: CDR1 SNHLY, CDR2 FYNNEI. The CDR3 DNA reads TGTGCCAGCAGTGTTCCCGAAGACAGATACAATGAGCAGTTCTTC. It translates to CASSVPEDRYNEQFF.

The genes are TRBV12-5 and TRBJ2-3; D may be TRBD2 (6 bases). The ends were cut back, 5 bases at V and 9 bases at J, with 15 bases in the middle. The germline V gene encodes CDR1 LGHNT and CDR2 FRNRAP. The CDR3 spans 13 residues. In nucleotides, the CDR3 is TGTGCTAGTGGTCACCCGGGACTGCGAACGCAGTATTTT. Its translation is CASGHPGLRTQYF.

This clone was picked up a small number of times. The chain joins TRBV28 to TRBJ2-5, with D possibly being TRBD1 (6 bases). This CDR3 is built from 18 residues. Germline CDR1 and CDR2: MDHEN and SYDVKM. V shed 6 bases and J shed 5 bases, with 28 bases lying between them. The CDR3 spells CASSTPGPGVVGSETQYF. The CDR3 coding sequence is TGTGCCAGCAGCACCCCTGGGCCAGGGGTAGTGGGTTCGGAGACCCAGTACTTC.

In its sample, this clone was seen once. V gene TRBV5-1 combines with J gene TRBJ2-7; 8 bases agree with TRBD1. Germline CDR1 and CDR2: SGHRS and YFSETQ. V gave up 0 bases and J gave up 5 bases; unmatched junction bases: 19. CDR3 length: 19 residues. The CDR3 nucleotides are TGCGCCAGCAGCTTGGAGGGGGTTTATTCAGGGGGCGTTGGGGACGAGCAGTACTTC. Amino acid sequence: CASSLEGVYSGGVGDEQYF. The full variable domain, in which reference TRBV5-1 and TRBJ2-7 provide the parts outside the CDR3, is KAGVTQTPRYLIKTRGQQVTLSCSPISGHRSVSWYQQTPGQGLQFLFEYFSETQRNKGNFPGRFSGRQFSNSRSEMNVSTLELGDSALYLCASSLEGVYSGGVGDEQYFGPGTRLTVT.

A single count supports this clone. V gene TRBV19 combines with J gene TRBJ2-1, with 7 bases aligning to TRBD2. Unmatched junction bases numbered 16, after V lost 10 bases and J lost 10 bases. This CDR3 spans 14 amino acids. From germline, CDR1 is LNHDA and CDR2 SQIVND (reference sequence). The CDR3 reads CATAGTMTLREQFF. DNA of the CDR3: TGTGCCACCGCCGGGACTATGACTTTAAGGGAGCAGTTCTTC. The full variable domain, completed using reference TRBV19 and TRBJ2-1, is DGGITQSPKYLFRKEGQNVTLSCEQNLNHDAMYWYRQDPGQGLRLIYYSQIVNDFQKGDIAEGYSVSREKKESFPLTVTSAQKNPTAFYLCATAGTMTLREQFFGPGTRLTVL.

DNA for the CDR3: TGTGCCTGGAGTCGGCGGGAACAGTTCTTC. As protein: CAWSRREQFF. This chain uses TRBV30 with TRBJ2-1, with a possible D match to TRBD2 (6 bases). Trimming removed 2 bases from V and 13 bases from J, with 9 bases in between. CDR3 size: 10 residues. The germline V gene encodes CDR1 GTSNPN and CDR2 SVGIG (reference sequence).

The V and J genes are TRBV18 and TRBJ1-4; 12 bases are a match to TRBD1. Trimming at V came to 3 bases and at J to 2 bases, leaving 10 bases not matched to a gene. Looked up from germline, CDR1 is KGHSH and CDR2 is LQKENI. CDR3 length: 19 residues. CDR3 sequence: CASSPRRDRGQWTNEKLFF. The DNA of the CDR3 is TGTGCCAGCTCACCTCGCCGGGACAGGGGGCAGTGGACTAATGAAAAACTGTTTTTT. The variable domain in full, completed from reference TRBV18 and TRBJ1-4, reads NAGVMQNPRHLVRRRGQEARLRCSPMKGHSHVYWYRQLPEEGLKFMVYLQKENIIDESGMPKERFSAEFPKEGPSILRIQQVVRGDSAAYFCASSPRRDRGQWTNEKLFFGSGTQLSVL.

CDR3: CASSLRLDDTQYF. CDR3 in DNA: TGTGCCAGCAGCCTGAGACTAGATGATACGCAGTATTTT. This chain connects TRBV7-2 to TRBJ2-3, with TRBD2 as a possible D gene (6 bases). Germline-derived CDR1 and CDR2 are SGHTA and FQGNSA. This CDR3 contains 13 residues. Trimming left V 5 bases short and J 6 bases short, with 12 bases between.

The table lists this clone with a count of one. The chain couples TRBV27 to TRBJ1-1; 10 bases agree with TRBD1. J was trimmed by 7 bases and V by 3 bases; bases with no gene match: 2. This CDR3 region has 13 residues. Germline values: CDR1 MNHEY, CDR2 SMNVEV (reference sequence). Here the CDR3 DNA reads TGTGCCAGCAGTTTCGGACAGGGGGTTGAAGCTTTCTTT. Protein sequence: CASSFGQGVEAFF.

The J gene is TRBJ2-5, the V gene TRBV15, with D possibly being TRBD2 (6 bases). The germline V and J ends were trimmed by 5 bases and 4 bases, with 11 bases remaining between them. This CDR3 is built from 13 residues. Germline CDR1 is LNHNV and CDR2 is YYDKDF (reference sequence). The CDR3 sequence: CATSAGIGETQYF. As DNA, the CDR3 is TGTGCCACCAGCGCGGGGATCGGAGAGACCCAGTACTTC.

This sequence joins TRBV5-1 and TRBJ1-2; possible D gene TRBD1, 5 bases. Trimming removed 0 bases at V and 2 bases at J, with 11 bases between. Germline-derived CDR1 and CDR2 are SGHRS and YFSETQ. This CDR3 spans 15 amino acids. This CDR3 reads CASSLDTGPNYGYTF. In DNA, the CDR3 is TGCGCCAGCAGCTTGGATACAGGTCCAAACTATGGCTACACCTTC.

This clone was recorded only once. The chain couples TRBV7-9 to TRBJ2-3; 7 bases match TRBD2. J lost 0 bases, V lost 4 bases, and 1 base had no gene match. Germline CDR1 SEHNR, CDR2 FQNEAQ (reference sequence). The CDR3 sequence is 14 residues long. The CDR3 DNA sequence: TGTGCCAGCAGCTCCGGGGGGAGCACAGATACGCAGTATTTT. It is translated as CASSSGGSTDTQYF.

This chain joins TRBV7-8 and TRBJ2-7, with D perhaps matching TRBD2 (6 bases). The ends were cut back, 2 bases at V and 3 bases at J, with 14 bases in the middle. The CDR3 is made up of 15 amino acids. Germline V gives CDR1 SGHVS, CDR2 FQNEAQ. CDR3 sequence reads: CASSLFGGENYEQYF. The CDR3 region has the DNA TGTGCCAGCAGCTTATTTGGCGGGGAAAACTACGAGCAGTACTTC.

The V gene is TRBV2, the J gene TRBJ1-2; the match to TRBD1 covers 8 bases. CDR3 length equals 13 residues. V trimming: 7 bases; J trimming: 5 bases; junction bases outside the gene matches: 6. Germline V gives CDR1 SNHLY, CDR2 FYNNEI. The CDR3 DNA follows: TGTGCCAGCAATCGACAGGGGTTGTATGGCTACACCTTC. It specifies CASNRQGLYGYTF. The full variable domain, with the rest looked up from reference TRBV2 and TRBJ1-2, is EPEVTQTPSHQVTQMGQEVILRCVPISNHLYFYWYRQILGQKVEFLVSFYNNEISEKSEIFDDQFSVERPDGSNFTLKIRSTKLEDSAMYFCASNRQGLYGYTFGSGTRLTVV.

The chain uses TRBV5-6 and TRBJ1-1, with TRBD1 matching 10 bases. CDR1 is SGHDT, CDR2 YYEEEE, per germline. Germline trimming cut 3 bases from V and 0 bases from J; bases unmatched to any gene: 11. The CDR3 runs 18 residues. For the CDR3, the DNA is TGTGCCAGCAGCTGGTTGACGACAGGGGGCGCGTTGAACACTGAAGCTTTCTTT. It codes for CASSWLTTGGALNTEAFF.

This clone was seen only a few times. The chain uses TRBV28 and TRBJ2-7; a possible D gene is TRBD1 (5 bases). Germline values: CDR1 MDHEN, CDR2 SYDVKM. This CDR3 is built from 18 residues. V dropped 3 bases and J dropped 0 bases, with 21 bases sitting between them. The CDR3, as DNA: TGTGCCAGCAGTTTTCCACTTCTCTTGCAGGGTAGCTCCTACGAGCAGTACTTC. Protein: CASSFPLLLQGSSYEQYF.

The chain is built from TRBV15 and TRBJ1-5; D possibly corresponds to TRBD1 (6 bases). Germline V gives CDR1 LNHNV, CDR2 YYDKDF (reference sequence). The V and J ends lost 0 bases and 7 bases respectively, with 19 bases between them. The length of the CDR3 is 17 residues. The CDR3 nucleotides are TGTGCCACCAGCAGAGATAGCGGGGCAGGGGAGCGGCAGCCCCAGCATTTT. Translated: CATSRDSGAGERQPQHF.

The chain is built from TRBV2 and TRBJ2-7; D may be TRBD1 (6 bases). Germline V gene data show CDR1 as SNHLY and CDR2 as FYNNEI. The CDR3 contains 15 residues. Trimming removed 6 bases from V and 3 bases from J, with 18 bases in between. The CDR3 sequence is CASRTESRGSYEQYF. CDR3 bases: TGTGCCAGCAGGACTGAAAGCAGGGGTAGCTACGAGCAGTACTTC.

The V and J genes are TRBV6-6 and TRBJ2-7, with TRBD2 as a possible D gene (6 bases). The germline gives CDR1 MNHNY, CDR2 SVGAGI (reference sequence). V was shortened by 0 bases and J by 3 bases, with 12 bases between the two germline ends. The CDR3 totals 15 residues. CDR3 residues: CASSYSPSSVYEQYF. The CDR3 region has the DNA TGTGCCAGCAGTTACTCCCCATCTAGCGTCTACGAGCAGTACTTC.

J is TRBJ2-7 and V is TRBV27; 12 nucleotides align to TRBD1. The CDR3 has 14 residues. Looked up from germline, CDR1 is MNHEY and CDR2 is SMNVEV (reference sequence). Trimming at V came to 4 bases and at J to 6 bases, leaving 4 bases not matched to a gene. CDR3: CASSSGTGGSEQYF. The CDR3 DNA reads as TGTGCCAGCAGTTCCGGGACAGGGGGCTCCGAGCAGTACTTC.